A single sample gave rise to the 10 T cell receptor beta chains below, sequenced in a study of blood T cell repertoires in COVID-19. The assay was immunoSEQ multiplex PCR, and TCRdb's table has in-frame clones only and misses some. Of 45,000 to 55,000 clones in the sample, 70% to 90% are singletons; the top ten hold under 2.5%. Material: peripheral blood. Receptor source: a human donor in a cohort sampled during active COVID-19.

The V call is TRBV6-5, the J call TRBJ2-2; maybe TRBD1 (6 bases). In germline, CDR1 is MNHEY, CDR2 SVGAGI. V was pared by 6 bases and J by 2 bases, with 13 bases between. The CDR3 totals 15 residues. The CDR3 here is CASRSGQINTGELFF. The CDR3 DNA follows: TGTGCCAGCAGATCAGGACAGATTAACACCGGGGAGCTGTTTTTT.

A remark on this clone: Other nucleotide sequences in the sample specify the same CDR3. The chain recombines TRBV5-1 with TRBJ2-2; TRBD1 matches 10 bases. Trimming cost V 4 bases and J 5 bases; bases outside gene matches: 5. This CDR3 contains 15 residues. Germline V lookup: CDR1 SGHRS, CDR2 YFSETQ. The CDR3, as DNA: TGCGCCAGCAGCCCGGACAGGGGGTTGACCGGGGAGCTGTTTTTT. It specifies CASSPDRGLTGELFF. The variable domain in full, completed from reference TRBV5-1 and TRBJ2-2, reads KAGVTQTPRYLIKTRGQQVTLSCSPISGHRSVSWYQQTPGQGLQFLFEYFSETQRNKGNFPGRFSGRQFSNSRSEMNVSTLELGDSALYLCASSPDRGLTGELFFGEGSRLTVL.

The chain combines TRBV14 with TRBJ2-1; 7 bases are shared with TRBD2. Germline V gives CDR1 SGHDN, CDR2 FVKESK. J was trimmed by 0 bases and V by 0 bases; bases with no gene match: 5. The CDR3 is 17 amino acids. The CDR3 is CASSQEGRGNSYNEQFF. In nucleotides, the CDR3 is TGTGCCAGCAGCCAAGAAGGGCGGGGGAACTCCTACAATGAGCAGTTCTTC.

This chain links TRBV9 with TRBJ1-4; a possible D gene is TRBD1 (6 bases). Germline CDR1 and CDR2: SGDLS and YYNGEE. This CDR3 is built from 15 residues. V was clipped by 3 bases and J by 8 bases, with 17 bases between them. The CDR3 coding sequence is TGTGCCAGCAGCGCCGGACAGCTGATTGGGGAAAAACTGTTTTTT. Translation: CASSAGQLIGEKLFF.

This chain joins TRBV5-1 and TRBJ2-1, with 7 bases lining up with TRBD1. Unmatched junction bases numbered 10, after V lost 3 bases and J lost 4 bases. This CDR3 is 16 amino acids long. CDR1 and CDR2 from the germline V gene are SGHRS and YFSETQ. This CDR3 reads CASSYGSRGHYNEQFF. In DNA, the CDR3 is TGCGCCAGCAGCTACGGGTCGAGGGGGCATTACAATGAGCAGTTCTTC.

The chain combines TRBV7-2 with TRBJ2-1; TRBD2 matches 8 bases. The germline V gene encodes CDR1 SGHTA and CDR2 FQGNSA. The CDR3 has 16 residues. V gave up 2 bases and J gave up 5 bases; unmatched junction bases: 8. The CDR3 sequence is CASSLSGTRRDNEQFF. DNA of the CDR3: TGTGCCAGCAGCTTATCCGGGACTAGAAGGGACAATGAGCAGTTCTTC.

The chain links TRBV11-2 to TRBJ2-7; D unresolved. V lost 0 bases to trimming and J lost 0 bases, with 3 bases between them. This CDR3 contains 13 residues. Germline lookup yields CDR1 SGHAT and CDR2 FQNNGV. Here the CDR3 DNA reads TGTGCCAGCAGCTTAGACAGCTCCTACGAGCAGTACTTC. Protein product: CASSLDSSYEQYF.

The rearrangement uses TRBV5-5 and TRBJ2-7; TRBD1 might be the D (6 bases). V dropped 6 bases and J dropped 0 bases, with 10 bases sitting between them. CDR1 and CDR2 (germline): SGHKS, YYEKEE (reference sequence). This CDR3 has 13 residues. The CDR3 DNA reads as TGTGCCAGCACCGCAGGGGTCTCCTACGAGCAGTACTTC. Residues: CASTAGVSYEQYF.

The genes are TRBV5-1 and TRBJ1-3, with 7 nucleotides matching TRBD1. V trimming: 0 bases; J trimming: 0 bases; junction bases outside the gene matches: 12. The CDR3 has 19 amino acids. CDR1 is SGHRS and CDR2 is YFSETQ in the germline V gene. CDR3 DNA sequence: TGCGCCAGCAGCTTGGCCGCAGGGGGTCAGCACGGCTCTGGAAACACCATATATTTT. Amino acid sequence: CASSLAAGGQHGSGNTIYF.

The V gene is TRBV18, the J gene TRBJ1-1, with D possibly being TRBD1 (6 bases). Germline V CDR1 and CDR2: KGHSH, LQKENI. The CDR3 loop spans 14 amino acids. The V and J ends lost 3 bases and 4 bases respectively, with 12 bases between them. CDR3 residues: CASSPSGASTEAFF. In DNA form, the CDR3 reads TGTGCCAGCTCACCTTCAGGGGCGAGCACTGAAGCTTTCTTT.